This T cell receptor (beta chain) is from a study of blood T cell repertoires in COVID-19. Study-wide background: Samples came from the United States, Italy and Spain, spanning acute and convalescent COVID-19. From T cells, B-cell-depleted T cells, or PBMCs came the material, which was cDNA or gDNA.

Germline CDR1 SGHRS, CDR2 YFSETQ. The CDR3 has 18 residues. V was clipped by 2 bases and J by 6 bases, with 21 bases between them. As processed by the authors: The assay estimated nucleated cells by amplifying reference gene primers. The table came from immunoSEQ multiplex PCR; TCRdb's copy has only in-frame clones and leaves some out. V, J and clone size reflect that table, while D and trimming were determined from the DNA. The sample lists roughly 410,000 clones; about 89% were seen once. Seattle-derived patients entered the study during active infection and were followed longitudinally. The table lists this clone with a count of one.

The chain uses TRBV5-1 and TRBJ1-6, with a weak D call TRBD1 (6 bases). The source of this sequence is a woman aged 55 to 70 with COVID-19, enrolled during active disease. The sequenced sample was peripheral blood. CDR3 coding DNA: TGCGCCAGCAGCTTCTCTTCCGCAGGGGCGTTTGGTAATTCACCCCTCCACTTT. It codes for CASSFSSAGAFGNSPLHF.